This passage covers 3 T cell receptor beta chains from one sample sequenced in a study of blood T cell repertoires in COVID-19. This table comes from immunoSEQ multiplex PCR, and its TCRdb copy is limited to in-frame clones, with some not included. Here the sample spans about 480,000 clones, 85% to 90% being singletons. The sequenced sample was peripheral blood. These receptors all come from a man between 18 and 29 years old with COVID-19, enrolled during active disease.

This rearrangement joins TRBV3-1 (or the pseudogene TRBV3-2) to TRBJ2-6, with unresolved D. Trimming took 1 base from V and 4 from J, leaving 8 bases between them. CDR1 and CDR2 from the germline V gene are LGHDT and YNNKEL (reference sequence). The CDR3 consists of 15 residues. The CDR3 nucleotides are TGTGCCAGCAGCCAAGTTGCAGGAGGGGCCAACGTCCTGACTTTC. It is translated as CASSQVAGGANVLTF.

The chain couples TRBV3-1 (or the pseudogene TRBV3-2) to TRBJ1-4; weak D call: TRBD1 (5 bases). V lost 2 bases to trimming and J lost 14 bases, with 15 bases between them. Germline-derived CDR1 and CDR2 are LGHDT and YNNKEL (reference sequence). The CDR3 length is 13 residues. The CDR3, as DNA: TGTGCCAGCAGCCAACAATCGGGGGGGTATCTGTTTTTT. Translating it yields CASSQQSGGYLFF.

DNA of the CDR3: TGTGCCAGCTCACCACGGCAGGGGATTGCTGGGGCCAACGTCCTGACTTTC. Translating it yields CASSPRQGIAGANVLTF. The genes are TRBV18 and TRBJ2-6; D is possibly TRBD1 (6 bases). V lost 1 base and J lost 2, with 12 bases in between. Germline V lookup: CDR1 KGHSH, CDR2 LQKENI. The CDR3 consists of 17 residues.